A selection of T cell receptor beta chains follows, all from one sample in a study of T cell repertoires in cytomegalovirus infection. One entry per CDR3 protein, called by TCRdb with MiXCR from the reads. The sample carries 650,000 to 850,000 distinct CDR3 sequences, almost 30% recorded once. These receptors lack a known antigen. The sample in question was cultured CD8+ T cells from PBMCs, obtained from culture after CMV antigen stimulation. The receptor set was obtained from a human donor in good health (CMV status not recorded). Some clones in this sample may be carry-over from other donors' samples. The CDR3 runs from the conserved cysteine through the conserved F or W. Each record gives: V gene, clone size, D gene, J gene, CDR3 protein, CDR3 DNA. D genes are given only for firm matches. Only some rows state a clone size, as once, few, many or a class for expanded clones.

TRBV29-1	.	.	TRBJ2-1	CSVGDDREGFF	TGCAGCGTTGGGGACGACAGGGAGGGGTTCTTC
TRBV7-6	.	.	TRBJ2-5	CASSFGGLYQETQYF	TGTGCCAGCAGCTTTGGCGGACTGTACCAAGAGACCCAGTACTTC
TRBV19	.	TRBD1	TRBJ1-6	CASSLEGASSYNSPLHF	TGTGCCAGTAGCTTGGAGGGGGCGAGCTCCTATAATTCACCCCTCCACTTT
TRBV6-5	many	TRBD2	TRBJ2-5	CASSYSPSGGKETQYF	TGTGCCAGCAGTTACTCGCCTAGCGGGGGTAAAGAGACCCAGTACTTC
TRBV5-6	few	.	TRBJ2-5	CASSLLELGVLETQYF	TGTGCCAGCAGCTTGTTGGAACTTGGCGTTTTGGAGACCCAGTACTTC
TRBV13	.	.	TRBJ1-1	CASSLGLTYPNTEAFF	TGTGCCAGCAGCTTAGGCCTAACATATCCGAACACTGAAGCTTTCTTT
TRBV12-3/TRBV12-4	.	.	TRBJ1-1	CASSLLGRWNTEAFF	TGTGCCAGCAGTTTATTGGGACGCTGGAACACTGAAGCTTTCTTT
TRBV7-3	few	TRBD1	TRBJ2-1	CASSLGRQGGYEQFF	TGTGCCAGCAGCTTAGGGAGACAGGGGGGCTATGAGCAGTTCTTC
TRBV27	few	.	TRBJ1-5	CASSLSGASNQPQHF	TGTGCCAGCAGTTTATCCGGGGCCAGCAATCAGCCCCAGCATTTT
TRBV7-8	.	.	TRBJ2-1	CASSTRGTGDEQFF	TGTGCCAGCAGCACTCGGGGGACCGGCGATGAGCAGTTCTTC
TRBV5-6	once	TRBD2	TRBJ2-3	CASSLAFAGGRTDTQYF	TGTGCCAGCAGCTTGGCTTTCGCGGGGGGGCGGACAGATACGCAGTATTTT
TRBV6-5	once	.	TRBJ2-7	CASTTGGFDEQYF	TGTGCCAGCACCACCGGGGGTTTCGACGAGCAGTACTTC
TRBV27	.	.	TRBJ1-2	CASSFPGQEHLHNYGYTF	TGTGCCAGCAGTTTCCCCGGCCAGGAACACCTCCACAACTATGGCTACACCTTC
TRBV6-1	.	.	TRBJ1-1	CASSDLGNTEAFF	TGTGCCAGCAGTGATTTGGGGAACACTGAAGCTTTCTTT
TRBV11-1	few	.	TRBJ2-7	CASSPYSGEQYF	TGTGCCAGCAGCCCCTATTCTGGCGAGCAGTACTTC
TRBV28	.	.	TRBJ2-7	CASTPLGTAYEQYF	TGTGCCAGCACCCCTCTAGGGACGGCCTACGAGCAGTACTTC
TRBV11-3	few	.	TRBJ2-1	CASSLGSVINNEQFF	TGTGCCAGCAGCTTAGGTTCTGTCATAAACAATGAGCAGTTCTTC
TRBV7-3	few	.	TRBJ2-1	CASSPLPEDNEQFF	TGTGCCAGCAGCCCCCTGCCAGAGGACAATGAGCAGTTCTTC
TRBV6-2/TRBV6-3	.	.	TRBJ1-5	CASSYSRWGRNQPQHF	TGTGCCAGCAGTTACTCTCGATGGGGGAGGAATCAGCCCCAGCATTTT
TRBV7-6	many	.	TRBJ1-3	CASSHNGDTIYF	TGTGCCAGCAGCCACAATGGAGACACCATATATTTT
TRBV6-5	few	.	TRBJ1-1	CASSSSTSTGTTEAFF	TGTGCCAGCAGTTCCTCAACCTCCACCGGGACCACTGAAGCTTTCTTT
TRBV7-9	few	.	TRBJ2-5	CASSTSTGKETQYF	TGTGCCAGCAGCACGAGTACAGGGAAAGAGACCCAGTACTTC
TRBV27	.	TRBD1	TRBJ1-5	CASRGQGDEPQHF	TGTGCCAGCAGGGGACAGGGAGACGAGCCCCAGCATTTT
TRBV4-3	.	TRBD1	TRBJ1-2	CASSQRTGGGGYTF	TGCGCCAGCAGCCAAAGAACAGGGGGAGGGGGCTACACCTTC
TRBV7-9	once	TRBD2	TRBJ2-7	CASSLPGGAYEQYF	TGTGCCAGCAGTCTCCCCGGGGGGGCTTACGAGCAGTACTTC
TRBV6-2/TRBV6-3	.	.	TRBJ2-3	CASTRGGTRDTQYF	TGTGCCAGTACCAGAGGAGGAACAAGAGATACGCAGTATTTT
TRBV4-1	.	.	TRBJ2-1	CASSSGWPYNEQFF	TGCGCCAGCAGCTCAGGTTGGCCCTACAATGAGCAGTTCTTC
TRBV6-5	few	.	TRBJ2-2	CASSYQGGTGELFF	TGTGCCAGCAGTTACCAGGGAGGCACCGGGGAGCTGTTTTTT
TRBV10-3	few	TRBD2	TRBJ2-1	CAISGGLAGMGNEQFF	TGTGCCATCAGTGGAGGACTAGCGGGGATGGGCAATGAGCAGTTCTTC
TRBV6-5	.	.	TRBJ1-5	CASSSGVLGQPQHF	TGTGCCAGCAGCTCAGGGGTTCTGGGACAGCCCCAGCATTTT
TRBV27	.	TRBD1	TRBJ1-2	CASSSDRGNYGYTF	TGTGCCAGCAGTTCGGACAGGGGGAACTATGGCTACACCTTC
TRBV15	few	.	TRBJ2-3	CATSTGSASTDTQYF	TGTGCCACCAGCACGGGGTCCGCTAGCACAGATACGCAGTATTTT
TRBV6-1	few	TRBD1	TRBJ2-7	CATDRGQLYEQYF	TGTGCCACGGACAGGGGCCAACTCTACGAGCAGTACTTC
TRBV7-8	many	.	TRBJ1-1	CASTRGGGNTEAFF	TGTGCCAGCACGCGAGGGGGGGGGAACACTGAAGCTTTCTTT
TRBV6-6	.	.	TRBJ2-5	CASITEGEETQYF	TGTGCCAGCATCACAGAAGGGGAAGAGACCCAGTACTTC
TRBV14	.	TRBD1	TRBJ2-3	CASSRRQGPRDTQYF	TGTGCCAGCAGCCGACGACAGGGACCCAGAGATACGCAGTATTTT
TRBV7-2	.	.	TRBJ2-5	CASSLNQAPETQYF	TGTGCCAGCAGCTTAAACCAGGCCCCAGAGACCCAGTACTTC
TRBV12-3/TRBV12-4	few	TRBD1	TRBJ1-5	CASSETGINQPQHF	TGTGCCAGCAGTGAGACAGGGATTAATCAGCCCCAGCATTTT
TRBV27	.	TRBD2	TRBJ2-6	CASGTSGGAYGTNVLTF	TGTGCCAGCGGAACTAGCGGGGGGGCGTATGGGACCAACGTCCTGACTTTC
TRBV4-1	.	TRBD2	TRBJ2-5	CASSQVSGGGETQYF	TGCGCCAGCAGCCAAGTCAGCGGGGGCGGGGAGACCCAGTACTTC
TRBV7-3	few	TRBD1	TRBJ1-2	CASSSQSGQGYTF	TGTGCCAGCAGCTCACAGTCGGGACAGGGCTACACCTTC
TRBV7-6	.	.	TRBJ1-2	CASSSLQGYREANYGYTF	TGTGCCAGCAGCTCACTACAGGGTTACAGGGAAGCTAACTATGGCTACACCTTC
TRBV7-2	many	.	TRBJ2-3	CASSRYRSLGRTPLTDTQYF	TGTGCCAGCAGCCGATATAGGAGCCTGGGACGGACGCCTCTCACAGATACGCAGTATTTT
TRBV19	.	TRBD1	TRBJ1-1	CASSIRGPWQGAVTEAFF	TGTGCCAGTAGTATCCGAGGGCCGTGGCAGGGGGCAGTGACTGAAGCTTTCTTT
TRBV4-1	.	TRBD1	TRBJ2-3	CASSQARDRATDTQYF	TGCGCCAGCAGCCAAGCCCGGGACAGGGCTACAGATACGCAGTATTTT
TRBV11-3	few	.	TRBJ2-1	CASSPIGASYNEQFF	TGTGCCAGCAGCCCCATTGGGGCCTCTTACAATGAGCAGTTCTTC